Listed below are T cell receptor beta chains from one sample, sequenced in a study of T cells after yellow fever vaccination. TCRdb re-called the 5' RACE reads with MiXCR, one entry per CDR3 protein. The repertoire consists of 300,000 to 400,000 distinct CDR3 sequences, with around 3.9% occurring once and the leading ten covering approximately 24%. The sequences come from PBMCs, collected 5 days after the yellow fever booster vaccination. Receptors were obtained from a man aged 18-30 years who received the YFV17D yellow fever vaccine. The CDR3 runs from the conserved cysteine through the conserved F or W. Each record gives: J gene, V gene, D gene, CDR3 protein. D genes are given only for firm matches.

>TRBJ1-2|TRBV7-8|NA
CASSSGRVGFYGYTF
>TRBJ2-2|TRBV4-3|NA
CASSQGLQPRELFF
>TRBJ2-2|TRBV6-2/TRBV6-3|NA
CASSYETRGTGELFF
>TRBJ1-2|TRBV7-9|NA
CASSRLGPLDGYTF
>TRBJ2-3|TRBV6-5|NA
CASSSLGRDTQYF
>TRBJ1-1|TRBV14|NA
CASSQGRMSGKSAEAFF
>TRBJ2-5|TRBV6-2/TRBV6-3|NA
CASSRQQNQETQYF
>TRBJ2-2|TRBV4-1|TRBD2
CASSQGPGLAGTNTGELFF
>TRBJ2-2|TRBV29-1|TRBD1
CSVRDRLNTGELFF
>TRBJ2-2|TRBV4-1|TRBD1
CASSSDRGVGELFF
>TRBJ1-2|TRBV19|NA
CASSRDGLNYGYTF
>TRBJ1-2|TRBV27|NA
CASSLWPGDNYGYTF
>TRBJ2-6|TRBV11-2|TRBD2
CASSPSSGGSGANVLTF
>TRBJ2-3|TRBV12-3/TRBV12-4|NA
CASSSTRPGTQYF
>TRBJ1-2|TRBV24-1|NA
CATSDPPGASGYTF
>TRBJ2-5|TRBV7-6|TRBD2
CASSSRDYFYF
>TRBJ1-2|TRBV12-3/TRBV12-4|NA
CASSPTGLKGYTF
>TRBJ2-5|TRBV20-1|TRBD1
CSAVDRGQETQYF
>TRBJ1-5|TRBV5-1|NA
CASSLIPGEQPQHF
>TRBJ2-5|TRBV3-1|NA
CASSPAEQSNRVQYF